These 19 T cell receptor beta chains were all obtained from the same sample, sequenced in a study of blood T cells in healthy people across ages. Alongside a J-beta primer mix, a sample-barcoded 5' primer served in a second PCR lasting about 6 to 12 cycles. Each CDR3 protein gets one entry after TCRdb re-called the 5' RACE reads with MiXCR. The sample yields 630,000 or so distinct CDR3 sequences, less than 35% seen once. The sequenced material came from blood. All receptors derive from a woman at least 80 years old in good health.

This clonotype was seen only a few times. The chain carries TRBV5-6 and TRBJ2-3; TRBD2 might be the D (6 bases). Trimming stripped 1 base from V and 6 bases from J, with 12 bases between. The length of the CDR3 is 14 residues. CDR1 SGHDT and CDR2 YYEEEE come from the germline V gene. Written as DNA, the CDR3 is TGTGCCAGCAGCTTGAGGGGACTCCTTGATACGCAGTATTTT. It is translated as CASSLRGLLDTQYF.

The genes are TRBV5-1 and TRBJ1-1, with 7 positions matching TRBD1. Losses at the gene ends were 1 base for V and 2 bases for J; bases not matched to a gene: 8. This CDR3 is built from 16 residues. Germline V gene sequence: CDR1 SGHRS, CDR2 YFSETQ. The CDR3 region is CASSLPSTGSNTEAFF. CDR3 bases: TGCGCCAGCAGCTTGCCCTCGACAGGGTCAAACACTGAAGCTTTCTTT.

The chain employs TRBV3-1 and TRBJ1-5; no firm D call. The germline V and J ends were trimmed by 9 bases and 5 bases, with 17 bases remaining between them. This CDR3 is 14 amino acids long. Germline CDR1 and CDR2: LGHDT and YNNKEL (reference sequence). CDR3 in amino acids: CASLLPAHDQPQHF. As DNA, the CDR3 is TGTGCCAGTTTGCTTCCAGCTCATGATCAGCCCCAGCATTTT.

As for this clonotype: This may arise from a read error, as a much more abundant clone is one base away. The rearrangement joins TRBV12-3 or TRBV12-4 to TRBJ1-1, with D hard to call. The CDR3 runs to 17 residues. The CDR3 bases are TGTGCCTGCAGTTCCCGGACCTTCCCTCCGGTGAACACTGAAGCTTTCTTT. This translates into CACSSRTFPPVNTEAFF.

The rearrangement links TRBV7-2 to TRBJ1-5; no reliable D call. Trimming took off 0 bases at V and 6 bases at J, with 12 bases between the two ends. The CDR3 loop spans 15 amino acids. Germline lookup yields CDR1 SGHTA and CDR2 FQGNSA. The CDR3 DNA reads TGTGCCAGCAGCTTAGCTCCGGGAGCGAGTCAGCCCCAGCATTTT. It encodes CASSLAPGASQPQHF.

Points on this clonotype: A much larger clone differs from this one at a single base, so this may be a read error. The chain joins TRBV30 to TRBJ2-7, with no clear D. CDR3 length: 11 residues. Deletions cut 5 bases from V and 7 bases from J, with 12 bases between. Germline assignment: CDR1 GTSNPN and CDR2 SVGIG (reference sequence). The DNA for the CDR3 is TGTGCCTGGGCCAGCTACAATGAGCAGTACTTC. Its translation: CAWASYNEQYF.

This clonotype was picked up a small number of times. One base away lies a much larger clone, so this may be a sequencing read error. V is TRBV20-1 and J is TRBJ1-2; a weak D match, TRBD1 (5 bases). CDR1 DFQATT and CDR2 SNEGSKA come from the germline V gene (reference sequence). CDR3 length equals 16 residues. CDR3 bases: TGCGGTGCCACGGAGCAGGGAAGACCAAAGAACTATGGCTACACCTTC. Protein: CGATEQGRPKNYGYTF.

This clonotype was counted many times. V gene TRBV6-1 combines with J gene TRBJ2-7; 7 nucleotides agree with TRBD2. This CDR3 comprises 14 residues. The germline V gene has CDR1 MNHNS and CDR2 SASEGT. V was clipped by 5 bases and J by 6 bases; unmatched bases: 10. As DNA, the CDR3 is TGTGCCAGCAGTTGGACCGGGACTACCGGCGAGCAGTACTTC. Translating gives CASSWTGTTGEQYF.

This clonotype was detected many times. J is TRBJ1-2 and V is TRBV2; no firm D call. CDR3 size: 12 residues. The ends were cut back, 7 bases at V and 0 bases at J, with 6 bases in the middle. Germline V gives CDR1 SNHLY, CDR2 FYNNEI. CDR3 DNA: TGTGCCAGCAACCAAGCTAACTATGGCTACACCTTC. The encoded protein is CASNQANYGYTF.

The chain joins TRBV4-2 to TRBJ2-7; tentatively, D is TRBD1 or TRBD2 (5 bases each). Germline loops: CDR1 LGHNA, CDR2 YNFKEQ. V gave up 1 base and J gave up 6 bases, with 10 bases separating them. The CDR3 is 13 amino acids. CDR3 sequence: CASSQGDGFEQYF. In DNA form, the CDR3 reads TGTGCCAGCAGCCAAGGGGACGGGTTCGAGCAGTACTTC.

Many counts were recorded for this clonotype. The V and J genes are TRBV5-1 and TRBJ2-3, with 10 bases matching TRBD2. Trimming at V came to 1 base and at J to 3 bases, leaving 8 bases not matched to a gene. The CDR3 length is 17 residues. Germline assignment: CDR1 SGHRS and CDR2 YFSETQ. CDR3 sequence: CASSLQQAGGITDTQYF. The CDR3 DNA reads as TGCGCCAGCAGCTTGCAACAAGCGGGGGGGATTACAGATACGCAGTATTTT. The variable domain in full, completed from reference TRBV5-1 and TRBJ2-3, reads KAGVTQTPRYLIKTRGQQVTLSCSPISGHRSVSWYQQTPGQGLQFLFEYFSETQRNKGNFPGRFSGRQFSNSRSEMNVSTLELGDSALYLCASSLQQAGGITDTQYFGPGTRLTVL.

This rearrangement joins TRBV5-1 to TRBJ2-1, with 10 bases that match TRBD1. CDR1 is SGHRS and CDR2 is YFSETQ in the germline V gene. CDR3 size: 16 residues. J lost 4 bases, V lost 2 bases, and 6 bases had no gene match. Here the CDR3 reads CASSFEGQGNYNEQFF. The DNA for the CDR3 is TGCGCCAGCAGCTTTGAGGGACAGGGGAATTACAATGAGCAGTTCTTC.

This clonotype was found many times. This chain uses TRBV6-2 or TRBV6-3 with TRBJ2-7; 8 positions match TRBD1. The V segment lost 5 bases and the J segment 6 bases; nucleotides outside the gene matches: 3. There are 12 residues in the CDR3. Germline CDR1 is MNHEY and CDR2 is SVGEGT. The CDR3 nucleotides read TGTGCCAGCAGTCGGACAGGGTCCGAGCAGTACTTC. Its protein is CASSRTGSEQYF.

This chain uses TRBV12-3 or TRBV12-4 with TRBJ2-3; a possible D gene is TRBD2 (5 bases). Trimming cost V 4 bases and J 2 bases, with 10 bases left between them. The CDR3 totals 14 residues. Here the CDR3 DNA reads TGTGCCAGCAGTTGGGGAGTAAACACAGATACGCAGTATTTT. This encodes CASSWGVNTDTQYF.

This clonotype was counted many times. A read error is possible here, since a much larger clone lies one base away. The chain uses TRBV28 and TRBJ2-5; 7 positions agree with TRBD1. CDR3 length equals 12 residues. Germline V gives CDR1 MDHEN, CDR2 SYDVKM. The V segment lost 5 bases and the J segment 13 bases; nucleotides outside the gene matches: 10. Written as DNA, the CDR3 is TGTGCCAGCAGTGGGCCGGGACAGAATAGGTACTTC. Amino acids: CASSGPGQNRYF.

CDR3 nucleotide sequence: TGCGCCAGCGGATACGGACTACGCGGGGATAATGAGCAGTTCTTC. Its translation is CASGYGLRGDNEQFF. The chain combines TRBV5-1 with TRBJ2-1; tentative D call: TRBD2 (6 bases). Germline V lookup: CDR1 SGHRS, CDR2 YFSETQ. With 7 bases removed from V and 7 bases from J, the gap between germline ends came to 21 bases. CDR3 length: 15 amino acids.

The sample holds a few counts of this clonotype. CDR3 DNA sequence: TGTGCCAGCAGCGATAGTGTCTCCTACAATGAGCAGTACTTC. Protein product: CASSDSVSYNEQYF. V and J are TRBV28 and TRBJ2-1; D remains unclear. The closer fit of TRBJ2-7 to the DNA end suggests the J call may be wrong. This CDR3 spans 14 amino acids. Germline CDR1 is MDHEN and CDR2 is SYDVKM.

This clonotype was picked up many times. The J gene is TRBJ2-7, the V gene TRBV4-2; the match to TRBD2 covers 14 bases. CDR3 length: 18 amino acids. Germline assignment: CDR1 LGHNA and CDR2 YNFKEQ. V lost 1 base and J lost 3; bases outside the gene matches: 8. CDR3 loop: CASSQGGTSGGPLYEQYF. The DNA of the CDR3 is TGTGCCAGCAGCCAAGGGGGGACTAGCGGGGGCCCCCTCTACGAGCAGTACTTC.

At least ten counts were recorded for this clonotype. The rearrangement links TRBV15 to TRBJ1-5, with D perhaps TRBD1 (5 bases). This CDR3 spans 15 amino acids. Deletions cut 0 bases from V and 7 bases from J, with 13 bases between. Germline CDR1 reads LNHNV; CDR2 reads YYDKDF (reference sequence). The CDR3 DNA follows: TGTGCCACCAGCAGAGATAACGCGGGGGACCAGCCCCAGCATTTT. It specifies CATSRDNAGDQPQHF.